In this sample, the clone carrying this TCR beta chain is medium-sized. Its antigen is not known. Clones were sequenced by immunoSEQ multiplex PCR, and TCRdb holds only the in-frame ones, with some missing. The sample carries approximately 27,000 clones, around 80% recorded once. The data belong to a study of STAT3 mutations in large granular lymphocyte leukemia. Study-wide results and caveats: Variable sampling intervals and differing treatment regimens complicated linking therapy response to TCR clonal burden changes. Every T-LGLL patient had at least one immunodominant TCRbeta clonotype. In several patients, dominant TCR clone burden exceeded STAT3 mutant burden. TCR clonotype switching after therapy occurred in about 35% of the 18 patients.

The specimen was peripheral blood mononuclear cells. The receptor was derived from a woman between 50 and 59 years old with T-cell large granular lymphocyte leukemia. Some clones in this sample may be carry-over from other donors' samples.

The CDR3 reads CASSLGNTDTQYF. The CDR3 DNA sequence: TGTGCCAGCAGTTTGGGGAACACAGATACGCAGTATTTT. This chain links TRBV28 with TRBJ2-3; D remains ambiguous. Germline-derived CDR1 and CDR2 are MDHEN and SYDVKM. This CDR3 comprises 13 residues. V shed 3 bases and J shed 2 bases, with 6 bases lying between them. Full variable domain (rest looked up from reference TRBV28 and TRBJ2-3): DVKVTQSSRYLVKRTGEKVFLECVQDMDHENMFWYRQDPGLGLRLIYFSYDVKMKEKGDIPEGYSVSREKKERFSLILESASTNQTSMYLCASSLGNTDTQYFGPGTRLTVL.